These 18 T cell receptor beta chains were sequenced from one sample in a study of blood T cell repertoires in COVID-19. Measured with immunoSEQ multiplex PCR; TCRdb has only the in-frame clones, and not every one. The repertoire consists of 100,000 to 150,000 clones, with 81% occurring once and the leading ten covering roughly 9%. Sequenced material: peripheral blood. These receptors were obtained from a woman in her sixties or seventies with active or convalescent COVID-19.

This clone has just one count. The chain has TRBV27 and TRBJ1-6, with unresolved D. The germline CDR1 and CDR2 sequences are MNHEY and SMNVEV (reference sequence). With 2 bases removed from V and 8 bases from J, the gap between germline ends came to 10 bases. CDR3 length: 14 amino acids. The CDR3 sequence: CASSLTLVDSPLHF. The CDR3 DNA reads TGTGCCAGCAGTTTAACGCTAGTGGATTCACCCCTCCACTTT.

In this sample, this clone turned up once. The CDR3: CASSQRLAGETDTQYF. The DNA for the CDR3 is TGTGCCAGCAGCCAACGACTAGCGGGAGAAACAGATACGCAGTATTTT. V is TRBV4-2 and J is TRBJ2-3, with TRBD2 matching 12 bases. The V segment lost 2 bases and the J segment 3 bases; nucleotides outside the gene matches: 3. Germline CDR1 LGHNA, CDR2 YNFKEQ. The CDR3 spans 16 residues.

The chain employs TRBV27 and TRBJ2-7, with 8 bases that match TRBD2. The CDR3 totals 16 residues. The germline CDR1 and CDR2 sequences are MNHEY and SMNVEV (reference sequence). The junction had 7 bases not matched to a gene; V was cut back by 3 bases and J by 0 bases. This CDR3 is CASSFLAGGISYEQYF. CDR3 nucleotide sequence: TGTGCCAGCAGTTTCTTGGCGGGAGGCATCTCCTACGAGCAGTACTTC.

This clone was seen once. CDR3 residues: CASSRDRDTEAFF. CDR3 DNA sequence: TGTGCCAGTAGCAGGGACAGGGACACTGAAGCTTTCTTT. V usage is TRBV19 and J usage is TRBJ1-1, with 9 bases lining up with TRBD1. This CDR3 is 13 amino acids long. CDR1 LNHDA and CDR2 SQIVND come from the germline V gene (reference sequence). V gave up 6 bases and J gave up 3 bases; unmatched junction bases: 2. Drawing the rest from reference TRBV19 and TRBJ1-1, the complete variable domain is DGGITQSPKYLFRKEGQNVTLSCEQNLNHDAMYWYRQDPGQGLRLIYYSQIVNDFQKGDIAEGYSVSREKKESFPLTVTSAQKNPTAFYLCASSRDRDTEAFFGQGTRLTVV.

The chain is built from TRBV28 and TRBJ1-5; 10 bases are a match to TRBD1. The germline V gene has CDR1 MDHEN and CDR2 SYDVKM. This CDR3 spans 15 amino acids. Germline trimming cut 4 bases from V and 5 bases from J; bases unmatched to any gene: 5. CDR3 protein: CASSSPGQGHQPQHF. The CDR3 region has the DNA TGTGCCAGCAGTTCCCCGGGACAGGGGCATCAGCCCCAGCATTTT.

The CDR3 spells CASSLSGQGGYTEAFF. CDR3 coding DNA: TGCGCCAGCAGCTTGTCGGGACAGGGTGGGTACACTGAAGCTTTCTTT. V is TRBV5-1 and J is TRBJ1-1; 9 nucleotides line up with TRBD1. Germline loops: CDR1 SGHRS, CDR2 YFSETQ. The V segment lost 1 base and the J segment 3 bases; nucleotides outside the gene matches: 7. The CDR3 loop spans 16 amino acids.

V gene TRBV30 combines with J gene TRBJ2-1, with 7 positions matching TRBD2. The CDR3 is made up of 12 amino acids. From germline, CDR1 is GTSNPN and CDR2 SVGIG (reference sequence). Trimming cost V 1 base and J 8 bases; bases outside gene matches: 2. The CDR3 is CAWSGGGYEQFF. CDR3 DNA sequence: TGTGCCTGGAGTGGGGGAGGGTATGAGCAGTTCTTC.

The chain carries TRBV5-1 and TRBJ1-6; D is uncertain. This CDR3 is 16 amino acids long. With 4 bases removed from V and 6 bases from J, the gap between germline ends came to 17 bases. The V gene's germline CDR1 is SGHRS and CDR2 YFSETQ. The CDR3 sequence is CASSLPPGSSNSPLHF. The CDR3 nucleotides read TGCGCCAGCAGCCTACCCCCCGGGTCGAGTAATTCACCCCTCCACTTT.

The chain combines TRBV19 with TRBJ1-3; 7 bases agree with TRBD1. CDR3 size: 15 residues. CDR1 LNHDA and CDR2 SQIVND come from the germline V gene (reference sequence). V was clipped by 7 bases and J by 1 base; unmatched bases: 7. DNA of the CDR3: TGTGCCAGTATCGTACAGGGGAGATCTGGAAACACCATATATTTT. It codes for CASIVQGRSGNTIYF.

The rearrangement links TRBV5-1 to TRBJ2-5; 7 bases fit TRBD2. The germline gives CDR1 SGHRS, CDR2 YFSETQ. V dropped 0 bases and J dropped 1; count of bases not matched to a gene: 6. CDR3 length equals 16 residues. CDR3 sequence: CASSLGLAARQETQYF. CDR3 bases: TGCGCCAGCAGCTTGGGGCTAGCGGCCCGCCAAGAGACCCAGTACTTC.

The chain links TRBV28 to TRBJ2-7, with TRBD1 as a possible D gene (6 bases). Germline V gene data show CDR1 as MDHEN and CDR2 as SYDVKM. Trimming pared 3 bases from V and 6 bases from J, leaving 15 bases between. The CDR3 is 14 residues long. The CDR3 is CASSFQQGRGEQYF. The CDR3, as DNA: TGTGCCAGCAGTTTCCAACAGGGAAGGGGCGAGCAGTACTTC.

The CDR3 is CASSVGTFGDNEQFF. The DNA of the CDR3 is TGTGCCAGCAGCGTCGGGACATTCGGGGACAATGAGCAGTTCTTC. V is TRBV9 and J is TRBJ2-1; a weak D match, TRBD1 (6 bases). The CDR3 length is 15 residues. CDR1 is SGDLS and CDR2 is YYNGEE in the germline V gene. The V end was cut by 2 bases, the J end by 5 bases, with 14 bases between.

The chain links TRBV19 to TRBJ1-5, with TRBD1 matching over 7 bases. The germline gives CDR1 LNHDA, CDR2 SQIVND (reference sequence). This CDR3 spans 13 amino acids. Trimming at V came to 5 bases and at J to 9 bases, leaving 7 bases not matched to a gene. This CDR3 reads CASSPDRLSPQHF. CDR3 DNA: TGTGCCAGTAGTCCGGACAGGTTGTCGCCCCAGCATTTT. The whole variable domain, filled in from reference TRBV19 and TRBJ1-5, reads DGGITQSPKYLFRKEGQNVTLSCEQNLNHDAMYWYRQDPGQGLRLIYYSQIVNDFQKGDIAEGYSVSREKKESFPLTVTSAQKNPTAFYLCASSPDRLSPQHFGDGTRLSIL.

This clone appeared once. An end of the junction differs from the germline gene, which may be a read error. This chain links TRBV7-2 with TRBJ2-1; D is uncertain. The CDR3 has 13 amino acids. Germline values: CDR1 SGHTA, CDR2 FQGNSA. The CDR3 region is CASSSYSNNEQFF. As DNA, the CDR3 is TGTGCCAGCAGCTCTTACTCCAACAATGAGCAGTTCTTC.

This chain connects TRBV13 to TRBJ1-2, with 8 bases that match TRBD1. V lost 5 bases and J lost 2; bases outside the gene matches: 10. Germline V gives CDR1 PRHDT, CDR2 FYEKMQ (reference sequence). The length of the CDR3 is 16 residues. The CDR3 is CASSTLQGDANYGYTF. The CDR3 DNA sequence: TGTGCCAGCAGCACCCTACAGGGGGATGCGAACTATGGCTACACCTTC.

This clone has more than one count but fewer than ten. The chain couples TRBV7-2 to TRBJ1-2, with 9 bases identical to TRBD1. This CDR3 is built from 15 residues. The V gene's germline CDR1 is SGHTA and CDR2 FQGNSA. J lost 4 bases, V lost 6 bases, and 9 bases had no gene match. In nucleotides, the CDR3 is TGTGCCAGCAGTTCCCGGAGACAGGGGGGCTATGGCTACACCTTC. Translating it yields CASSSRRQGGYGYTF.

The V and J genes are TRBV30 and TRBJ2-7; 9 bases are shared with TRBD2. CDR3 length: 17 residues. V gave up 0 bases and J gave up 3 bases; unmatched junction bases: 12. Looked up from germline, CDR1 is GTSNPN and CDR2 is SVGIG (reference sequence). DNA of the CDR3: TGTGCCTGGAGTGTACGGTGCGGGAGGGTAAGGGACTACGAGCAGTACGTC. It is translated as CAWSVRCGRVRDYEQYV.

Concerning this clone: This clone may be a read error of a much larger clone one base away. CDR3 residues: CASSYRGSGNTIYF. As DNA, the CDR3 is TGTGCCAGCAGCTACCGGGGCTCTGGAAACACCATATATTTT. The V call is TRBV7-9, the J call TRBJ1-3; D call uncertain. The CDR3 is made up of 14 amino acids. Germline-derived CDR1 and CDR2 are SEHNR and FQNEAQ (reference sequence). Trimming stripped 4 bases from V and 0 bases from J, with 7 bases between.